This TCR beta chain was profiled in a study of T cell responses to AZD1222 COVID-19 vaccine. Germline values: CDR1 SGHVS, CDR2 FNYEAQ. The CDR3 sequence is 15 residues long. J was trimmed by 6 bases and V by 7 bases; bases with no gene match: 8. The protocol was immunoSEQ multiplex PCR, while the TCRdb copy is restricted to in-frame clones and leaves out a portion. The sample includes some 200,000 clones, approximately 95% of them seen just once. This rearrangement joins TRBV7-6 to TRBJ2-2; TRBD1 matches 10 bases. This TCR came from an adult who received the AZD1222 COVID-19 vaccine. Sequenced material: peripheral blood, taken 28 days after the second AZD1222 dose. The CDR3 reads CASISSGQGAGELFF. Here the CDR3 DNA reads TGTGCCAGCATCTCCTCCGGACAGGGGGCCGGGGAGCTGTTTTTT.